This T cell receptor beta chain was sequenced during a study of cytomegalovirus exposure and HLA in healthy donors (dated by TCRdb to 2016 to 2017). Study-level background: According to a later analysis, the roughly 120 validation repertoires were produced on the same platform as the approximately 690 repertoires of the first cohort. The study was designed to test whether signatures of past pathogen exposure could be identified by cataloging public T cell receptors. Besides the first cohort of 500 to 700 subjects, a separate validation cohort made up of roughly 130 different subjects was used. High-throughput TCR immunosequencing, statistical association of individual TCRs with disease status, and machine learning were combined to predict cytomegalovirus infection status.

Compared with germline, V lacks 0 bases and J lacks 7 bases; bases without a gene match: 7. Inclusive of the bounding cysteine and phenylalanine, the CDR3 is 16 residues long. Of all the DNA, just the CDR3 is kept, 48 bases in frame from base 1. CDR1 and CDR2, looked up from the germline V gene, are MRHNA and SNTAGT. Details on this clone: Its antigen specificity is not known. There are no base qualities to consult, and no much larger clone falls within one base.

The library was made by the immunoSEQ multiplex PCR assay. Turning to the authors' computational methods: A statistical classification framework was built for diagnosing cytomegalovirus status from the catalog of TCR beta chain sequences. In TCRdb, the immuneACCESS table is reduced to in-frame sequences with V and J assigned. These tables do not hold every clone; where another copy was compared, an unresolved V gene accounts for under half, and the others remain unexplained. That table is the source of V, J and clone size, and D and trimming were worked out from the DNA. The sample has 250,000 to 300,000 clones on record, 90% of them singletons. In total, the top ten clones hold under 0.4% of the sample. The donors belonged to the validation cohort of about 120 subjects, which was separate from the approximately 700-subject first cohort. Overall results and qualifications from the work: The validation cohort had no HLA typing available for a later analysis, so co-occurrence within that cohort was assessed over all 130 or so repertoires. In both the original and validation cohorts, the classifier was reported to diagnose cytomegalovirus status with high specificity and sensitivity. In the study, 164 TCR beta chains were listed as associated with cytomegalovirus. Most TCR sequences were observed very rarely across donors, whereas some public TCRs were present in many individuals. In vitro tests confirmed that a few of the cytomegalovirus-associated TCR beta chains recognize cytomegalovirus antigens. In a later analysis, TCRs clustered in the first cohort were found to also tend to co-occur in the approximately 110 validation repertoires, with about 94% of cluster scores above 0. The authors suggested that the approach could potentially be extended to other disease states and immunological phenotypes.

This TCR was sampled from a woman in her late teens or twenties in good health and CMV-seronegative. Source material: PBMCs. The rearranged chain carries TRBV6-4 and TRBJ2-1, with 9 central nucleotides matching TRBD1. The CDR3 reads CASSDSGQGMGNEQFF. In nucleotides, the sequence is TGTGCCAGCAGTGACTCGGGACAGGGCATGGGTAATGAGCAGTTCTTC.